This note documents a single T cell receptor beta chain sequence. Its antigen is not known. The junction does not match germline at one end; this may be a read error. This record comes from a study of identical twins' blood T cells. Study-level findings and limits: Out-of-frame TCRbeta clonotypes reportedly had markedly more similar V usage in twins than unrelated donors.

TCRdb independently ran MiXCR on the 5' RACE reads; one entry per CDR3 protein. The table has fewer than 450,000 distinct CDR3 sequences, under 30% seen once. Germline V CDR1 and CDR2: SGHRS, YFSETQ. The CDR3 loop spans 14 amino acids. The donors were healthy female monozygous twins, three pairs in total. Input material: PBMCs. This sequence was found in a woman aged 18 to 55 in good health. V is TRBV5-1 and J is TRBJ1-2, with TRBD1 matching over 7 bases. The CDR3 coding sequence is TGCGCCAACAGCCCACCGACAGGGCGGTATGGCTACACCTTC. Protein product: CANSPPTGRYGYTF.